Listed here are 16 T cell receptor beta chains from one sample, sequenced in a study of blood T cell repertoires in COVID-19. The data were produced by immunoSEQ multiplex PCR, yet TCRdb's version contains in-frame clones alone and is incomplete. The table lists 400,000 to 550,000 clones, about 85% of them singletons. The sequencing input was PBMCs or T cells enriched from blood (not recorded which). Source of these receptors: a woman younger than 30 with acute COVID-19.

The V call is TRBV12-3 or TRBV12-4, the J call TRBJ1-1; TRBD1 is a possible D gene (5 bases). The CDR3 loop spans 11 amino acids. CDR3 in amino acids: CAYGQKTEAFF. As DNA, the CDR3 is TGTGCTTATGGACAAAAGACTGAAGCTTTCTTT.

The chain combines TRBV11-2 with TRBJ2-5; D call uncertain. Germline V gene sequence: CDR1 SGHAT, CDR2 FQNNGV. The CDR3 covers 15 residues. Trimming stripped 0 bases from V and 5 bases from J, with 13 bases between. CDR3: CASSLDNIFLETQYF. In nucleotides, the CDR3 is TGTGCCAGCAGCTTAGATAATATTTTTTTGGAGACCCAGTACTTC.

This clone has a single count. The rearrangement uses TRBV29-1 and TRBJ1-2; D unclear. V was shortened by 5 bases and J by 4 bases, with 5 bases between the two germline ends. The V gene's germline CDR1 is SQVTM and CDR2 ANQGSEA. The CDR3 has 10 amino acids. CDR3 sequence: CSVYSYGYTF. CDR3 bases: TGCAGCGTTTATAGCTATGGCTACACCTTC.

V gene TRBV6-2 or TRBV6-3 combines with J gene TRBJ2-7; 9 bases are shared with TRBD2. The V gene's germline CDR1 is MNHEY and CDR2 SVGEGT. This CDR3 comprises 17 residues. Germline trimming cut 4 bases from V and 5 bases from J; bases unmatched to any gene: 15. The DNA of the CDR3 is TGTGCCAGCAGTTCGCATCCCCGTAGCGGGAGAGTCAACGAGCAGTACTTC. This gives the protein CASSSHPRSGRVNEQYF.

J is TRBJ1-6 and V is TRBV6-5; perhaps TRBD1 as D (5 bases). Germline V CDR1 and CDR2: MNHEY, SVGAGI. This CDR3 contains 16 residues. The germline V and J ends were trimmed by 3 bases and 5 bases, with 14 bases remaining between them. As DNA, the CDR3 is TGTGCCAGCAGTTATGGGGCGGCGGAGAATAATTCACCCCTCCACTTT. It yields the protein CASSYGAAENNSPLHF.

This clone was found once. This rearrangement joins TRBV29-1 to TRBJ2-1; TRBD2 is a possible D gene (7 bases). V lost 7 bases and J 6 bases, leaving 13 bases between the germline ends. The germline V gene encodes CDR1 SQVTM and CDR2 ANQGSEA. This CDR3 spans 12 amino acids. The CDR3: CSAARGANEQFF. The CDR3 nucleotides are TGCAGCGCCGCTCGGGGGGCCAATGAGCAGTTCTTC.

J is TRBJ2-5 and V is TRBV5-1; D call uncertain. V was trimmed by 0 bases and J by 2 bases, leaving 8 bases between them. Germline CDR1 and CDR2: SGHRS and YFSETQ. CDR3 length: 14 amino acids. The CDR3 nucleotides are TGCGCCAGCAGCTTGGCCGGAGTACAAGAGACCCAGTACTTC. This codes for CASSLAGVQETQYF.

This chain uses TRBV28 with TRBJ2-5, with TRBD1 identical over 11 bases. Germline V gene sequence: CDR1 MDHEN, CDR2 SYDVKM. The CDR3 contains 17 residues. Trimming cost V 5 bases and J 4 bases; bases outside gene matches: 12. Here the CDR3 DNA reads TGTGCCAGCAGTCCCGTAAGGACAGGGGGCGGAGGAGAGACCCAGTACTTC. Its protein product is CASSPVRTGGGGETQYF.

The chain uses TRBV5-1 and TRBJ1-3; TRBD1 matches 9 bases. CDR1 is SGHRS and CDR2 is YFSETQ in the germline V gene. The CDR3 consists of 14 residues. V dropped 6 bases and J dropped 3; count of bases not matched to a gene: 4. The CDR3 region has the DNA TGCGCCAGCAAACAGGGGGCATATGGAAACACCATATATTTT. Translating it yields CASKQGAYGNTIYF.

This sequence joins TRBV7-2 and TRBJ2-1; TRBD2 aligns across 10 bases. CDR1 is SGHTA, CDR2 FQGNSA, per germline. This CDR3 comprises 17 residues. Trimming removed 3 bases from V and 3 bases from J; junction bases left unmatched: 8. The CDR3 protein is CASSLSLAGEIYNEQFF. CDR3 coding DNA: TGTGCCAGCAGCTTGTCCCTAGCGGGAGAAATCTACAATGAGCAGTTCTTC.

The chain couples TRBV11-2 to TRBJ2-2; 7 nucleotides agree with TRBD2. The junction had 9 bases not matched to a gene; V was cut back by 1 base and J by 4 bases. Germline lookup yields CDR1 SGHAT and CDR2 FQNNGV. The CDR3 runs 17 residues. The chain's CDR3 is CASSLGRGLGSTGELFF. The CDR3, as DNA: TGTGCCAGCAGCTTAGGCCGCGGACTAGGAAGCACCGGGGAGCTGTTTTTT.

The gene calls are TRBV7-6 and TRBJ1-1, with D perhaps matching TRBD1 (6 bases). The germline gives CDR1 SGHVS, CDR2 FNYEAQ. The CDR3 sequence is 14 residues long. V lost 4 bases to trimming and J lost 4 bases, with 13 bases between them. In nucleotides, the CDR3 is TGTGCCAGCAGCTCGACTAGGGGGGGCACTGAAGCTTTCTTT. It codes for CASSSTRGGTEAFF.

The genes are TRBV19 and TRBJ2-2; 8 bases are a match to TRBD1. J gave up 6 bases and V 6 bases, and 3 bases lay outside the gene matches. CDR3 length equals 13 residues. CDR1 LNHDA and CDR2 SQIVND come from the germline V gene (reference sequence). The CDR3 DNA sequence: TGTGCCAGTAGGACAGGGGAACCCGGGGAGCTGTTTTTT. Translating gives CASRTGEPGELFF. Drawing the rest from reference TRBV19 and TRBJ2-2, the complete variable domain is DGGITQSPKYLFRKEGQNVTLSCEQNLNHDAMYWYRQDPGQGLRLIYYSQIVNDFQKGDIAEGYSVSREKKESFPLTVTSAQKNPTAFYLCASRTGEPGELFFGEGSRLTVL.

This chain's CDR3 is CSASVQGVTGELFF. CDR3 DNA: TGCAGTGCTAGTGTCCAGGGGGTCACCGGGGAGCTGTTTTTT. This sequence joins TRBV20-1 and TRBJ2-2; TRBD1 agrees at 7 bases. V shed 3 bases and J 4 bases; nucleotides not matched to a gene: 5. Germline CDR1 reads DFQATT; CDR2 reads SNEGSKA (reference sequence). The CDR3 is 14 amino acids.

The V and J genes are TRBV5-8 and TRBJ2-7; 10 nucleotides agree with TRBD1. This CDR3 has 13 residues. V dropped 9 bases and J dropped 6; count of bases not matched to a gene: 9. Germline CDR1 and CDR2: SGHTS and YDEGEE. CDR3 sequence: CANPPGQGSEQYF. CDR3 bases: TGTGCCAATCCGCCGGGACAGGGGTCCGAGCAGTACTTC.

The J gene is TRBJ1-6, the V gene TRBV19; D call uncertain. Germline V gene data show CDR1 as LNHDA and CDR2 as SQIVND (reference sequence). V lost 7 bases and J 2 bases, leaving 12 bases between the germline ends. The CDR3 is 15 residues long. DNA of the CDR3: TGTGCCAGTACTCTCGGGAGGGCCTATAATTCACCCCTCCACTTT. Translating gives CASTLGRAYNSPLHF.